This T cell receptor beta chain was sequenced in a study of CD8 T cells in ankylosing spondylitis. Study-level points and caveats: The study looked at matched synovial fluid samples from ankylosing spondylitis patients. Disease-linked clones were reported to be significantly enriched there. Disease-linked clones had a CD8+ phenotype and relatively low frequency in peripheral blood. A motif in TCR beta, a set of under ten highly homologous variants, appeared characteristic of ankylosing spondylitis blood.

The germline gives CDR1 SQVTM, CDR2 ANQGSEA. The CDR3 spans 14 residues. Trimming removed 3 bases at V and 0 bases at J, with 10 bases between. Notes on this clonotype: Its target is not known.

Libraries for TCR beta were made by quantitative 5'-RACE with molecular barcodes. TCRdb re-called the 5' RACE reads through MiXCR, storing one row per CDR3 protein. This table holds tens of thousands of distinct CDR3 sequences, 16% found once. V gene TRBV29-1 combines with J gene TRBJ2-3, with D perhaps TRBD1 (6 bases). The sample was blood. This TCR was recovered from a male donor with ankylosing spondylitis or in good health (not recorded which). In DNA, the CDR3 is TGCAGCGTTGAGGGACAAGCTAGCACAGATACGCAGTATTTT. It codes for CSVEGQASTDTQYF.